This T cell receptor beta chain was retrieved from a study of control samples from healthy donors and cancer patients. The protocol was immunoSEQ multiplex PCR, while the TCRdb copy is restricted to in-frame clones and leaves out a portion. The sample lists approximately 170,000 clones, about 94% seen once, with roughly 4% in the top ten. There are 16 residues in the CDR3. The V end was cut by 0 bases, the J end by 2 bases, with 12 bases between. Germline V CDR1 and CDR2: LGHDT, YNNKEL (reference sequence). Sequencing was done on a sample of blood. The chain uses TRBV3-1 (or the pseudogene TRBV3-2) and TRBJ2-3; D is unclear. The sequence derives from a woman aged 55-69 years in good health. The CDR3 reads CASSQDSSSDTDTQYF. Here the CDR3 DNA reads TGTGCCAGCAGCCAAGATTCTAGTTCGGACACAGATACGCAGTATTTT.